The 26 T cell receptor beta chains in this list originate from one sample, sequenced in a study of blood T cells in healthy people across ages. A J-beta primer mix and a sample-barcoded 5' primer were used in a second PCR of roughly 6 to 12 cycles. Each CDR3 protein is one row after TCRdb ran MiXCR on the 5' RACE reads. Found here are about 2 million distinct CDR3 sequences, about 50% of them singletons; the top ten hold 2.1%. Sequencing was performed on blood. All receptors come from a woman aged 40 to 55 in good health.

The rearrangement links TRBV9 to TRBJ2-3, with D tentatively TRBD2 (7 bases). V was pared by 5 bases and J by 2 bases, with 18 bases between. The CDR3 sequence is 16 residues long. CDR1 is SGDLS, CDR2 YYNGEE, per germline. CDR3 sequence: CASREGGGLDTDTQYF. The DNA for the CDR3 is TGTGCCAGCAGGGAAGGGGGGGGGCTGGACACAGATACGCAGTATTTT.

This chain links TRBV19 with TRBJ1-1; unclear D gene. The V gene lost 6 bases and the J gene lost 6 bases, with 23 bases spanning the gap. CDR3 size: 16 residues. Germline V gene lookup returns CDR1 LNHDA and CDR2 SQIVND (reference sequence). The CDR3 coding sequence is TGTGCCAGTAGCCCGGGCCAAGGACGGGCCGTCGCTGAAGCTTTCTTT. Translated: CASSPGQGRAVAEAFF.

Remarks on this clonotype: A junction end diverges from the germline sequence, so it may reflect a read error. The rearrangement joins TRBV7-9 to TRBJ2-1; TRBD2 aligns across 11 bases. The V gene's germline CDR1 is SEHNR and CDR2 FQNEAQ (reference sequence). The CDR3 sequence is 14 residues long. The CDR3 DNA follows: TGTGCCAGCAGCCTAGCGGGGGGTCGCGATAAGCAGTTCTTC. Protein product: CASSLAGGRDKQFF.

Only a few counts were recorded for this clonotype. One end of the junction fails to match germline, which may point to a read error. This chain links TRBV10-2 with TRBJ2-1, with 7 bases aligning to TRBD2. Germline V gene data show CDR1 as WSHSY and CDR2 as SAAADI. The CDR3 loop spans 14 amino acids. For the CDR3, the DNA is TGCGCTAGCAGTGATCGGGGGGTTGTCGATGAGCAGTTCTTC. Translation gives CASSDRGVVDEQFF.

The J gene is TRBJ1-2, the V gene TRBV7-2; no definite D call. This CDR3 has 16 amino acids. Germline V gene sequence: CDR1 SGHTA, CDR2 FQGNSA. With 0 bases removed from V and 0 bases from J, the gap between germline ends came to 11 bases. CDR3 sequence: CASSLAASKANYGYTF. The CDR3 DNA is TGTGCCAGCAGCTTAGCGGCGAGCAAGGCTAACTATGGCTACACCTTC. The full variable domain, rest sourced from reference TRBV7-2 and TRBJ1-2, is GAGVSQSPSNKVTEKGKDVELRCDPISGHTALYWYRQSLGQGLEFLIYFQGNSAPDKSGLPSDRFSAERTGGSVSTLTIQRTQQEDSAVYLCASSLAASKANYGYTFGSGTRLTVV.

This clonotype was seen a handful of times. The CDR3 sequence: CASSTDRVLDSGANVLTF. CDR3 bases: TGTGCCAGCAGCACCGACAGGGTTTTGGACTCTGGGGCCAACGTCCTGACTTTC. The chain recombines TRBV6-2 or TRBV6-3 with TRBJ2-6, with 7 nucleotides matching TRBD1. J was trimmed by 0 bases and V by 6 bases; bases with no gene match: 11. The CDR3 consists of 18 residues. Germline values: CDR1 MNHEY, CDR2 SVGEGT.

The gene calls are TRBV2 and TRBJ2-1; 11 bases agree with TRBD2. J lost 8 bases, V lost 1 base, and 10 bases had no gene match. Germline V gene data show CDR1 as SNHLY and CDR2 as FYNNEI. The CDR3 runs to 17 residues. The CDR3 DNA reads as TGTGCCAGCAGTGAAGGAACCCTAGCGGGGGGAGGGCATGAGCAGTTCTTC. As protein: CASSEGTLAGGGHEQFF.

The genes are TRBV6-5 and TRBJ2-3; D is undetermined. Germline V gene sequence: CDR1 MNHEY, CDR2 SVGAGI. The germline V and J ends were trimmed by 10 bases and 0 bases, with 20 bases remaining between them. CDR3 size: 16 residues. CDR3 in DNA: TGTGCCACCCAACCGACCCGAGATCCTAGCACAGATACGCAGTATTTT. This sequence encodes CATQPTRDPSTDTQYF.

This clonotype was recorded a few times. Since a much larger clone is just one base distant, this may be a read error. V gene TRBV5-1 combines with J gene TRBJ2-1; D unclear. The V gene lost 4 bases and the J gene lost 8 bases, with 16 bases spanning the gap. This CDR3 region has 14 residues. CDR1 is SGHRS, CDR2 YFSETQ, per germline. CDR3 residues: CASSVGRAVDEQFF. The CDR3 DNA reads as TGCGCCAGCAGCGTGGGAAGGGCAGTGGATGAGCAGTTCTTC.

The chain recombines TRBV5-1 with TRBJ2-5, with 13 bases identical to TRBD2. The CDR3 runs 18 residues. In germline, CDR1 is SGHRS, CDR2 YFSETQ. J lost 13 bases, V lost 3 bases, and 21 bases had no gene match. The CDR3 is CASSSGLNAATSGGKGYF. As DNA, the CDR3 is TGCGCCAGCAGCTCCGGACTTAATGCCGCGACTAGCGGGGGGAAGGGGTACTTC.

In its sample, this clonotype was seen a few times. The V and J genes are TRBV7-2 and TRBJ2-7, with 10 bases fitting TRBD2. TRBJ2-4 explains the end of the DNA better; the J call may be wrong. Germline CDR1 is SGHTA and CDR2 is FQGNSA. The CDR3 extends over 16 amino acids. The CDR3 protein is CASSSGGRGTENIQYF. The CDR3 nucleotides are TGTGCCAGCAGTAGCGGGGGGCGAGGGACCGAAAACATTCAGTACTTC.

This clonotype was counted a few times. This sequence joins TRBV6-5 and TRBJ2-1, with TRBD2 matching 8 bases. This CDR3 has 15 residues. Trimming removed 6 bases from V and 6 bases from J; junction bases left unmatched: 10. The germline V gene has CDR1 MNHEY and CDR2 SVGAGI. For the CDR3, the DNA is TGTGCCAGCAGCCCACTACTAGCGGCGATCAATGAGCAGTTCTTC. It codes for CASSPLLAAINEQFF.

This chain connects TRBV6-6 to TRBJ2-1; D is possibly TRBD2 (5 bases). CDR1 MNHNY and CDR2 SVGAGI come from the germline V gene (reference sequence). The CDR3 runs 12 residues. V was pared by 3 bases and J by 8 bases, with 8 bases between. The CDR3 DNA reads as TGTGCCAGCAGTTATACCGGGGATGAGCAGTTCTTC. Translating gives CASSYTGDEQFF.

This clonotype was seen only a few times. The chain has TRBV2 and TRBJ2-2, with 11 bases identical to TRBD2. CDR1 is SNHLY and CDR2 is FYNNEI in the germline V gene. The CDR3 sequence is 14 residues long. J lost 4 bases, V lost 6 bases, and 1 base had no gene match. In DNA form, the CDR3 reads TGTGCCAGCAGGACTAGCGGGGCCACCGGGGAGCTGTTTTTT. Translated: CASRTSGATGELFF.

This clonotype came up a few times. V usage is TRBV28 and J usage is TRBJ2-1, with 8 nucleotides matching TRBD1. The CDR3 has 17 amino acids. Germline loops: CDR1 MDHEN, CDR2 SYDVKM. V was pared by 7 bases and J by 4 bases, with 15 bases of the junction left unmatched. CDR3 sequence reads: CASKPPYGGQGYNEQFF. CDR3 DNA sequence: TGTGCCAGCAAGCCACCATACGGCGGACAGGGATACAATGAGCAGTTCTTC.

The gene calls are TRBV7-9 and TRBJ2-1; D remains unclear. The V end lost 3 bases, the J end lost 2 bases, and 14 bases lay between the germline ends. The CDR3 totals 16 residues. Germline V gene lookup returns CDR1 SEHNR and CDR2 FQNEAQ (reference sequence). The CDR3 loop reads CASSFVTNPTYNEQFF. The CDR3 nucleotides read TGTGCCAGCAGCTTTGTTACTAACCCAACCTACAATGAGCAGTTCTTC.

The sample holds a few counts of this clonotype. This chain links TRBV20-1 with TRBJ2-1; 15 positions match TRBD2. V lost 2 bases and J lost 2; bases outside the gene matches: 16. The CDR3 covers 21 residues. Looked up from germline, CDR1 is DFQATT and CDR2 is SNEGSKA (reference sequence). CDR3: CSARRVPTAGTSGGTYNEQFF. CDR3 nucleotides: TGCAGTGCTAGAAGGGTCCCGACAGCCGGGACTAGCGGGGGGACCTACAATGAGCAGTTCTTC.

V usage is TRBV27 and J usage is TRBJ2-5; maybe TRBD2 (6 bases). V gave up 5 bases and J gave up 2 bases, with 18 bases separating them. Germline CDR1 reads MNHEY; CDR2 reads SMNVEV (reference sequence). CDR3 size: 16 residues. CDR3 DNA sequence: TGTGCCAGCAGTAGGCGCCCCGGGGGTCTTCAAGAGACCCAGTACTTC. Protein sequence: CASSRRPGGLQETQYF.

The chain couples TRBV4-3 to TRBJ2-1; 9 bases are a match to TRBD2. This CDR3 has 16 amino acids. CDR1 and CDR2 (germline): LGHNA, YSLEER. The V gene end was trimmed by 3 bases and the J gene end by 4 bases; junction bases not matched to a gene: 7. CDR3 nucleotides: TGCGCCAGCAGCCAGTGGTTAGCGGGGGAGTACAATGAGCAGTTCTTC. Its protein is CASSQWLAGEYNEQFF.

This chain joins TRBV27 and TRBJ1-2; D is unresolved. Per the germline V gene, CDR1 is MNHEY and CDR2 is SMNVEV (reference sequence). Trimming took off 8 bases at V and 1 base at J, with 14 bases between the two ends. This CDR3 comprises 14 residues. The CDR3 DNA sequence: TGTGCCAGCTCTCACCGCAGAGATAACTATGGCTACACCTTC. This sequence encodes CASSHRRDNYGYTF.

The chain is built from TRBV10-3 and TRBJ2-7; 11 positions match TRBD1. The DNA end favors TRBJ2-5, so the J call may be wrong. The CDR3 spans 14 residues. Germline-derived CDR1 and CDR2 are ENHRY and SYGVKD. CDR3: CAIREGQGVVTQYF. The CDR3 DNA reads as TGTGCCATCAGGGAGGGACAGGGGGTAGTGACCCAGTACTTC.

This rearrangement joins TRBV11-2 to TRBJ2-7; the match to TRBD1 covers 7 bases. Trimming cost V 4 bases and J 6 bases; bases outside gene matches: 6. The CDR3 extends over 13 amino acids. Germline CDR1 SGHAT, CDR2 FQNNGV. The CDR3 loop is CASSSTGLSEQYF. In DNA form, the CDR3 reads TGTGCCAGCAGCTCGACAGGGCTAAGCGAGCAGTACTTC.

The V call is TRBV5-1, the J call TRBJ2-3, with 8 positions matching TRBD1. CDR1 SGHRS and CDR2 YFSETQ come from the germline V gene. The CDR3 contains 14 residues. V was clipped by 3 bases and J by 2 bases; unmatched bases: 2. The CDR3 nucleotides are TGCGCCAGCAGCTGGGGACAGGACACAGATACGCAGTATTTT. It specifies CASSWGQDTDTQYF.

The V call is TRBV6-5, the J call TRBJ2-5; a possible D gene is TRBD1 (6 bases). The CDR3 consists of 15 residues. The V gene lost 6 bases and the J gene lost 0 bases, with 14 bases spanning the gap. Germline CDR1 is MNHEY and CDR2 is SVGAGI. CDR3 DNA sequence: TGTGCCAGCAGCCAGATAACAGGGAACCAAGAGACCCAGTACTTC. This codes for CASSQITGNQETQYF.

The chain links TRBV10-3 to TRBJ1-2; the D gene is possibly TRBD1 (6 bases). Germline V CDR1 and CDR2: ENHRY, SYGVKD. The germline V and J ends were trimmed by 7 bases and 4 bases, with 19 bases remaining between them. The CDR3 has 15 amino acids. CDR3 loop: CAIITRRGAIYGYTF. CDR3 DNA: TGTGCCATCATTACACGCCGGGGGGCGATCTATGGCTACACCTTC.

In regard to this clonotype: Relative to the germline gene, one junction end is altered; a read error may explain this. The CDR3, as DNA: TGTGCCAGCAGTTTCCCCTCGACAGGGCCCACCTCCGACGAGCAGTACTTC. It codes for CASSFPSTGPTSDEQYF. The chain carries TRBV6-2 or TRBV6-3 and TRBJ2-1, with TRBD1 matching over 7 bases. The better agreement between TRBJ2-7 and the DNA end casts doubt on the J call. Germline V gene lookup returns CDR1 MNHEY and CDR2 SVGEGT. This CDR3 is 17 amino acids long.